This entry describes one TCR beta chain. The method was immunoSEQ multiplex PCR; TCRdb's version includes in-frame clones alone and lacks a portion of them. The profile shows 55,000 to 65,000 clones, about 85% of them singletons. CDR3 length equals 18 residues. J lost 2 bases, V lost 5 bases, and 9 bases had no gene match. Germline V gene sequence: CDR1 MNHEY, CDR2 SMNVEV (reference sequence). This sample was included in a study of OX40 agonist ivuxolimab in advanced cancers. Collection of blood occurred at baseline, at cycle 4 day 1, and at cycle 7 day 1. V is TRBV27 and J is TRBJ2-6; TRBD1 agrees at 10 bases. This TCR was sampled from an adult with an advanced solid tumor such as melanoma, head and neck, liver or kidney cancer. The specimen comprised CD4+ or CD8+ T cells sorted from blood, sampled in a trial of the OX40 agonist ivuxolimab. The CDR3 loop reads CASSRTGQGGTGANVLTF. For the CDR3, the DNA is TGTGCCAGCAGTCGAACCGGACAGGGGGGTACTGGGGCCAACGTCCTGACTTTC.